This T cell receptor (beta chain) was sequenced for a study of control samples from healthy donors and cancer patients. Assay used: immunoSEQ multiplex PCR; TCRdb lists only in-frame clones, some missing. This table has about 160,000 clones, 85% to 95% appearing once. The CDR3 runs to 13 residues. CDR1 is SGHVS and CDR2 is FQNEAQ in the germline V gene. The V gene lost 0 bases and the J gene lost 4 bases, with 6 bases spanning the gap. The sequence came from a woman aged 35 to 49 in good health. The sequenced sample consisted of blood. This chain uses TRBV7-8 with TRBJ1-1; D not certain. In DNA form, the CDR3 reads TGTGCCAGCAGCTTAGCAGTTGGCACTGAAGCTTTCTTT. This encodes CASSLAVGTEAFF.